The text below deals with one T cell receptor beta chain. The target antigen is unknown. The CDR3 runs to 13 residues. Germline values: CDR1 SGHDT, CDR2 YYEEEE. V was clipped by 0 bases and J by 9 bases, with 13 bases between them. TCRdb keeps only in-frame clones here, not all; method: immunoSEQ multiplex PCR. This sample has about 2.5 million clones, with approximately 90% found just once. The data are from a study of shared clonotypes between healthy human individuals. Across the whole study: Each donor had three CD4 naive, three CD4 memory, two CD8 naive and one CD8 memory plate. Study-wide results and limits: In the sorted subsets, rarefaction showed sequencing was incomplete despite large depth.

V is TRBV5-6 and J is TRBJ2-7; no clear D gene. Material: naive CD4+ T cells from PBMCs. The sample's subset: CD45RA+ positively selected. The sequence was collected from a man aged 18 to 35 in good health. Some clones in this sample may be carry-over from other donors' samples. The CDR3 region has the DNA TGTGCCAGCAGCTTGGGTACAGTCCCTATGCAGTACTTC. Its translation is CASSLGTVPMQYF.